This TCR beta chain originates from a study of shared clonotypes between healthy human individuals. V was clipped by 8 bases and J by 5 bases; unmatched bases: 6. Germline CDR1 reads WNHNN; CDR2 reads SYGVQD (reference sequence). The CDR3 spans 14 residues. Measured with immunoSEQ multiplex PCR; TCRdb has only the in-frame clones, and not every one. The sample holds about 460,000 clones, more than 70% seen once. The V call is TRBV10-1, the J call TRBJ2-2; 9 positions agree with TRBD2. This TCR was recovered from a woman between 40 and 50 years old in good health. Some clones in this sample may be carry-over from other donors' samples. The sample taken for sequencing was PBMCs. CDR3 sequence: CASRAGGSTGELFF. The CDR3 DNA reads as TGCGCCAGCCGGGCGGGAGGGAGTACCGGGGAGCTGTTTTTT.